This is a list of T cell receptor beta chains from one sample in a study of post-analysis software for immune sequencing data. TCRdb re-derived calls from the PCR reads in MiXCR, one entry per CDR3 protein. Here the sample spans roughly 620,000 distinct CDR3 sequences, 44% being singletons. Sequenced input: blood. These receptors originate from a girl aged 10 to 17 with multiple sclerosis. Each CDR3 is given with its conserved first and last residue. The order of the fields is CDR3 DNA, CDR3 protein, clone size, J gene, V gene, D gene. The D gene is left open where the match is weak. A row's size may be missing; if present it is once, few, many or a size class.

TGCGCCAGCAGCCAAGTCGGGACAGGGAGAGCCGAGCAGTACTTC,CASSQVGTGRAEQYF,NA,TRBJ2-7,TRBV4-1,TRBD1
TGTGCCAGCAGTTTAGCCATGACAGGGTCCTACGAGCAGTACTTC,CASSLAMTGSYEQYF,NA,TRBJ2-7,TRBV12-3/TRBV12-4,TRBD1
TGTGCCACCAGTGACCCCCGAGGAGGGTTGGATGAGCAGTTCTTC,CATSDPRGGLDEQFF,NA,TRBJ2-1,TRBV24-1,NA
TGTGCCAGCAGTTACTCGGGACAGGAGCAGTTCTTC,CASSYSGQEQFF,NA,TRBJ2-1,TRBV6-5,TRBD1
TGTGCCAGCAGCCCTATAGGGGGGCGGCAAGAGACCCAGTACTTC,CASSPIGGRQETQYF,few,TRBJ2-5,TRBV28,NA
TGTGCCAGCAGCCATACTGGACTACAAATCTACGAGCAGTACTTC,CASSHTGLQIYEQYF,many,TRBJ2-7,TRBV7-2,NA
TGTGCCAGCAGTGAATTAGGCAGCTCCTACGAGCAGTACTTC,CASSELGSSYEQYF,few,TRBJ2-7,TRBV25-1,NA
TGTGCCAGCAGTCCACTGGACACCTCCTACGAGCAGTACTTC,CASSPLDTSYEQYF,NA,TRBJ2-7,TRBV12-3/TRBV12-4,NA
TGTGCCAGCAGCGTAGGACCGCAGCGACCTAGCACAGATACGCAGTATTTT,CASSVGPQRPSTDTQYF,few,TRBJ2-3,TRBV9,NA
TGTGCCAGCAGTGATGGACAGGGGTTTAATGAGCAGTTCTTC,CASSDGQGFNEQFF,few,TRBJ2-1,TRBV6-6,TRBD1
TGCGCCAGCAGCCAGACTAGCGGGGGCCCCGATACGCAGTATTTT,CASSQTSGGPDTQYF,few,TRBJ2-3,TRBV5-1,TRBD2
TGCGTCACCGTCGACCCCGTCCTAGGGAACGAGCAGTACTTC,CVTVDPVLGNEQYF,NA,TRBJ2-7,TRBV10-3,NA
TGTGCCAGAAGCGAGGGACTAGCGGGAGTGGAGCAGTTCTTC,CARSEGLAGVEQFF,NA,TRBJ2-1,TRBV3-1,TRBD2
TGCGCCAGCAGCTTTACCGACAGGGGGCCAAACACTGAAGCTTTCTTT,CASSFTDRGPNTEAFF,few,TRBJ1-1,TRBV5-1,TRBD1
TGTGCCAGCAGCTTGACCTCCAGATCCGGGCAGCAAGAGACCCAGTACTTC,CASSLTSRSGQQETQYF,NA,TRBJ2-5,TRBV5-4,NA
TGCGCCAGCAGCTGGACAGGGGAGAGGCTTAATTCACCCCTCCACTTT,CASSWTGERLNSPLHF,once,TRBJ1-6,TRBV5-1,TRBD1
TGCAGTGCTAGAGAGGGGACAGGGGATGGCTACACCTTC,CSAREGTGDGYTF,few,TRBJ1-2,TRBV20-1,TRBD1
TGTGCCAGCTGCCGGGGGAGGCAAGAGACCCAGTACTTC,CASCRGRQETQYF,NA,TRBJ2-5,TRBV12-3/TRBV12-4,NA
TGCAGTGCTAGAGGCGGGACCAACCCGACCGAAAAACTGTTTTTT,CSARGGTNPTEKLFF,NA,TRBJ1-4,TRBV20-1,NA
TGTGCCAGCAGCCCCTACTCTAGCACAGATACGCAGTATTTT,CASSPYSSTDTQYF,few,TRBJ2-3,TRBV7-3,NA